The TCR beta chain under discussion was sequenced for a study of blood T cells in healthy people across ages. The study's findings and limits: Estimated diversity, derived from one million T cells, was regarded as an underestimate.

In its sample, this clonotype was seen a few times. Its specificity is not known. For the second PCR, which ran for roughly 7 to 11 cycles, a sample-barcoded 5' primer and a J-beta primer mix were used. Every sample gave at least 3 million paired-end reads containing CDR3. TCRdb analysed the 5' RACE reads with MiXCR anew, one entry per CDR3 protein. Altogether 750,000 to 850,000 distinct CDR3 sequences are present, 25% being singletons, with the ten largest covering more than 3%. CDR3 length: 13 amino acids. V dropped 5 bases and J dropped 4 bases, with 14 bases sitting between them. Germline V gene sequence: CDR1 SQVTM, CDR2 ANQGSEA. In addition, the sample was reused for a study of T cells of mothers and their children. That source notes: Within related and unrelated pairs, thymic selection shapes TCR recombination output in a similar way. Detection yielded no persistent microchimeric T cell clones.

The chain uses TRBV29-1 and TRBJ1-2, with D hard to call. Sequencing was carried out using blood. This TCR derives from a boy aged 5 to 17 in good health. CDR3 residues: CSVKSSISYGYTF. CDR3 DNA: TGCAGCGTTAAGAGCTCGATCTCCTATGGCTACACCTTC.